The 21 T cell receptor beta chains in this list originate from one sample, sequenced in a study of blood T cells in healthy people across ages. A second PCR of 7 to 11 cycles used a sample-barcoded 5' primer and a J-beta primer mix. Each CDR3 protein gets one entry after TCRdb re-called the 5' RACE reads with MiXCR. Seen here are approximately 810,000 distinct CDR3 sequences, roughly 35% observed once, and the top ten hold over 10%. The sequencing input was blood. These receptors all come from a man younger than 35 in good health.

V is TRBV4-1 and J is TRBJ2-2; D ambiguous. V dropped 5 bases and J dropped 2 bases, with 12 bases sitting between them. This CDR3 has 15 amino acids. Looked up from germline, CDR1 is MGHRA and CDR2 is YSYEKL. CDR3 amino acids: CASSTRQINTGELFF. Here the CDR3 DNA reads TGCGCCAGCAGCACCCGGCAGATCAACACCGGGGAGCTGTTTTTT.

This clonotype turned up a few times. The chain combines TRBV6-2 or TRBV6-3 with TRBJ2-5, with D possibly being TRBD1 (6 bases). V gave up 6 bases and J gave up 11 bases, with 19 bases separating them. This CDR3 spans 13 amino acids. The germline gives CDR1 MNHEY, CDR2 SVGEGT. The DNA for the CDR3 is TGTGCCAGCAGCTGGACAGTATACAATGAGCAGTACTTC. Protein product: CASSWTVYNEQYF.

J is TRBJ1-5 and V is TRBV9; D might be TRBD1 (5 bases). Germline-derived CDR1 and CDR2 are SGDLS and YYNGEE. There are 14 residues in the CDR3. V was cut by 2 bases and J by 3 bases, with 9 bases left in between. CDR3: CASSVGGLNQPQHF. CDR3 nucleotides: TGTGCCAGCAGCGTGGGGGGTCTCAATCAGCCCCAGCATTTT.

This clonotype was seen a handful of times. This chain connects TRBV25-1 to TRBJ2-7; D is undetermined. The germline V and J ends were trimmed by 2 bases and 3 bases, with 8 bases remaining between them. CDR3 length: 13 amino acids. The germline gives CDR1 MGHDK, CDR2 SYGVNS. The CDR3 DNA follows: TGTGCCAGCAGTGAAGGGGTAGGCTACGAGCAGTACTTC. It is translated as CASSEGVGYEQYF.

As for this clonotype: A read error may explain this, as a much larger clone is one base away. CDR3 nucleotide sequence: TGTGCCAGCAGCGACGGGACAAGGAACTATGGCTACACCTTC. This translates into CASSDGTRNYGYTF. The chain joins TRBV9 to TRBJ1-2; D possibly corresponds to TRBD1 (6 bases). This CDR3 is built from 14 residues. Trimming took off 3 bases at V and 2 bases at J, with 11 bases between the two ends. Per germline, CDR1 SGDLS and CDR2 YYNGEE. Full variable domain (remainder filled in from reference TRBV9 and TRBJ1-2): DSGVTQTPKHLITATGQRVTLRCSPRSGDLSVYWYQQSLDQGLQFLIQYYNGEERAKGNILERFSAQQFPDLHSELNLSSLELGDSALYFCASSDGTRNYGYTFGSGTRLTVV.

This chain uses TRBV5-1 with TRBJ2-4; possibly TRBD1 for D (6 bases). Germline lookup yields CDR1 SGHRS and CDR2 YFSETQ. Trimming stripped 7 bases from V and 8 bases from J, with 19 bases between. The CDR3 length is 14 residues. The CDR3 sequence: CASRQGSGVDIQYF. In nucleotides, the CDR3 is TGCGCCAGCCGTCAAGGGTCAGGGGTGGACATTCAGTACTTC.

The rearrangement joins TRBV6-5 to TRBJ1-4; 9 bases match TRBD1. The V segment lost 0 bases and the J segment 8 bases; nucleotides outside the gene matches: 7. From germline, CDR1 is MNHEY and CDR2 SVGAGI. The length of the CDR3 is 16 residues. The CDR3 nucleotides are TGTGCCAGCAGTTACTCGACGGACAGGGGTGGCGAAAAACTGTTTTTT. Its protein is CASSYSTDRGGEKLFF.

V gene TRBV12-3 or TRBV12-4 combines with J gene TRBJ2-4, with D perhaps matching TRBD1 (5 bases). This CDR3 spans 15 amino acids. Trimming removed 5 bases from V and 2 bases from J, with 13 bases in between. CDR3 region: CASSNFREPKNIQYF. In DNA, the CDR3 is TGTGCCAGCAGTAACTTCAGGGAACCCAAAAACATTCAGTACTTC.

In regard to this clonotype: A much larger clone differs from this one at a single base, so this may be a read error. CDR3 nucleotide sequence: TGCAGCGTTGGCCTTCAGGGGGTGCGCGATGGCTACACCTTC. It translates to CSVGLQGVRDGYTF. V gene TRBV29-1 combines with J gene TRBJ1-2, with 7 nucleotides matching TRBD1. Trimming at V came to 4 bases and at J to 6 bases, leaving 11 bases not matched to a gene. The germline V gene encodes CDR1 SQVTM and CDR2 ANQGSEA. This CDR3 has 14 residues.

Ten or more counts support this clonotype. This chain uses TRBV4-3 with TRBJ2-7; maybe TRBD2 (5 bases). Looked up from germline, CDR1 is LGHNA and CDR2 is YSLEER. The V end was cut by 0 bases, the J end by 7 bases, with 7 bases between. This CDR3 is built from 12 residues. This CDR3 is CASSQDRREQYF. In DNA, the CDR3 is TGCGCCAGCAGCCAAGATAGGAGGGAGCAGTACTTC.

CDR3 sequence (DNA): TGTGCCAGCAGCAGACAGGGTATTAGCACTGAAGCTTTCTTT. Translated: CASSRQGISTEAFF. V gene TRBV12-3 or TRBV12-4 combines with J gene TRBJ1-1; 7 positions agree with TRBD1. J was trimmed by 4 bases and V by 6 bases; bases with no gene match: 8. CDR3 length equals 14 residues.

Note on this clonotype: Given a much more abundant clone one base away, this may be a read error. The V call is TRBV6-2 or TRBV6-3, the J call TRBJ2-1; TRBD2 matches at 13 bases. V lost 2 bases, J lost 9 bases, and 10 bases stayed unmatched. CDR1 and CDR2 from the germline V gene are MNHEY and SVGEGT. The CDR3 loop spans 17 amino acids. This CDR3 reads CASSYGAWGLAGSEQFF. In nucleotides, the CDR3 is TGTGCCAGCAGTTACGGTGCTTGGGGACTAGCGGGGAGTGAGCAGTTCTTC.

The chain combines TRBV5-6 with TRBJ2-1; tentative D call: TRBD1 (5 bases). The CDR3 is 14 residues long. Deletions cut 4 bases from V and 3 bases from J, with 11 bases between. In germline, CDR1 is SGHDT, CDR2 YYEEEE. The CDR3 loop reads CASSATAIYNEQFF. CDR3 DNA sequence: TGTGCCAGCAGCGCGACAGCGATCTACAATGAGCAGTTCTTC.

This clonotype has at least ten counts. This chain connects TRBV12-3 or TRBV12-4 to TRBJ2-7; a weak D match, TRBD1 (6 bases). This CDR3 spans 15 amino acids. V was shortened by 7 bases and J by 5 bases, with 21 bases between the two germline ends. CDR3 residues: CASTVTAGVWNEQYF. CDR3 sequence (DNA): TGTGCCAGCACCGTGACGGCAGGGGTTTGGAACGAGCAGTACTTC.

This chain links TRBV6-5 with TRBJ1-5; 8 nucleotides agree with TRBD1. This CDR3 has 16 amino acids. The V gene's germline CDR1 is MNHEY and CDR2 SVGAGI. Trimming took 5 bases from V and 6 from J; bases not matched to a gene: 12. The CDR3 loop is CASSNLQGGWGQPQHF. The CDR3 DNA sequence: TGTGCCAGCAGTAACCTACAGGGGGGATGGGGTCAGCCCCAGCATTTT.

This clonotype appeared many times. The V call is TRBV7-2, the J call TRBJ2-3, with D hard to call. V was trimmed by 7 bases and J by 1 base, leaving 6 bases between them. Germline V gene lookup returns CDR1 SGHTA and CDR2 FQGNSA. CDR3 length equals 12 residues. CDR3 sequence: CASKRGTDTQYF. The CDR3 DNA follows: TGTGCCAGCAAAAGAGGCACAGATACGCAGTATTTT.

This clonotype was counted a few times. V and J are TRBV7-9 and TRBJ2-1, with D uncertain. V shed 2 bases and J shed 0 bases, with 5 bases lying between them. From germline, CDR1 is SEHNR and CDR2 FQNEAQ (reference sequence). The CDR3 is 14 residues long. CDR3 DNA sequence: TGTGCCAGCAGCTTATCCATCTCCTACAATGAGCAGTTCTTC. Protein: CASSLSISYNEQFF.

CDR3 sequence (DNA): TGTGCCAGCAGTTTAAGTAGGGCCCGTGCGGAGACCCAGTACTTC. Translating it yields CASSLSRARAETQYF. V usage is TRBV12-3 or TRBV12-4 and J usage is TRBJ2-5; D is ambiguous. The V and J ends lost 2 bases and 5 bases respectively, with 15 bases between them. CDR3 length: 15 residues.

As DNA, the CDR3 is TGTGCCAGCAGTGATTCCCTCGGGACCCAGTACTTC. Its translation: CASSDSLGTQYF. The gene calls are TRBV2 and TRBJ2-5; D uncertain. Germline CDR1 is SNHLY and CDR2 is FYNNEI. CDR3 length equals 12 residues. Deletions cut 3 bases from V and 7 bases from J, with 9 bases between.

This clonotype was counted between two and nine times. CDR3 sequence: CASSQDGPGTEAFF. DNA of the CDR3: TGTGCCAGCAGCCAAGATGGACCTGGCACTGAAGCTTTCTTT. The genes are TRBV4-2 and TRBJ1-1; no reliable D call. Trimming took off 0 bases at V and 4 bases at J, with 9 bases between the two ends. The germline V gene encodes CDR1 LGHNA and CDR2 YNFKEQ. The CDR3 consists of 14 residues.

Notes on this clonotype: A much more abundant neighbour one base away suggests this may be a read error. The V and J genes are TRBV5-1 and TRBJ2-5; the D gene is possibly TRBD2 (5 bases). The germline CDR1 and CDR2 sequences are SGHRS and YFSETQ. Trimming stripped 4 bases from V and 11 bases from J, with 15 bases between. The CDR3 contains 12 residues. The CDR3 protein is CASSPGSGEQYF. Here the CDR3 DNA reads TGCGCCAGCAGCCCTGGGAGTGGGGAGCAGTACTTC. Full variable domain (rest looked up from reference TRBV5-1 and TRBJ2-5): KAGVTQTPRYLIKTRGQQVTLSCSPISGHRSVSWYQQTPGQGLQFLFEYFSETQRNKGNFPGRFSGRQFSNSRSEMNVSTLELGDSALYLCASSPGSGEQYFGPGTRLLVL.